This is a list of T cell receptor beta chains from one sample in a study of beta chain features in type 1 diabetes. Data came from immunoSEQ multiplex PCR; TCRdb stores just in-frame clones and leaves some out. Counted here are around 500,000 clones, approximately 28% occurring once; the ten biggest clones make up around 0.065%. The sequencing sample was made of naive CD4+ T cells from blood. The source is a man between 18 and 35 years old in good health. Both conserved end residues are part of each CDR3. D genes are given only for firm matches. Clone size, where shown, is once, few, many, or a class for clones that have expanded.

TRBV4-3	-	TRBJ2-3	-	TGCGCCAGCAGCCAAGACTGGCGGAGCACAGATACGCAGTATTTT	CASSQDWRSTDTQYF
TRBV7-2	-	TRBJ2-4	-	TGTGCCAGCAGCCCTAGCTTAGGGTCAGGGTTGGGCATTCAGTACTTC	CASSPSLGSGLGIQYF
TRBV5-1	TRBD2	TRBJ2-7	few	TGCGCCAGCAGCGTTCTCCGGACTAGCAGCTACGAGCAGTACTTC	CASSVLRTSSYEQYF
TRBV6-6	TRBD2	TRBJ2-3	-	TGTGCCAGCAGCCCAAGCAGCGGGAGGGCCCTAGATACGCAGTATTTT	CASSPSSGRALDTQYF
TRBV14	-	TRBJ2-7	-	TGTGCCAGCAAGCAGGGTTTAGGAAAGCAGTACTTC	CASKQGLGKQYF
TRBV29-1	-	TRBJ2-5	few	TGCAGCGTATCTGGGGGCCAAGAGACCCAGTACTTC	CSVSGGQETQYF
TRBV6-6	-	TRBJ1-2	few	TGTGCCAGCCAGAACGACCGGGACAAACTTTATGGCTACACCTTC	CASQNDRDKLYGYTF
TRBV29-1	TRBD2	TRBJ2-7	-	TGCAGCGTTCTACGGACTAGCGGATCCTACGAGCAGTACTTC	CSVLRTSGSYEQYF
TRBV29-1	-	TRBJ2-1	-	TGCAGCGTTGCGTTCCTGGATGAGCAGTTCTTC	CSVAFLDEQFF
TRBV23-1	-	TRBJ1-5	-	TGCGCCAGCAGTCCTCGGAGGCCCCAGCATTTT	CASSPRRPQHF
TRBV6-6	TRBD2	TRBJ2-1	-	TGTGCCAGCAGGGAGATTGGACTAGCCCATGAGCAGTTCTTC	CASREIGLAHEQFF